The sequence of this T cell receptor beta chain was determined in a study of cytomegalovirus exposure and HLA in healthy donors. The CDR3 spans 14 residues. CDR1 is SNHLY, CDR2 FYNNEI, per germline. V was shortened by 3 bases and J by 1 base, with 9 bases between the two germline ends. PCR employed 60 Vbeta and 13 Jbeta primers. The method was immunoSEQ multiplex PCR; TCRdb's version includes in-frame clones alone and lacks a portion of them. The repertoire includes roughly 150,000 clones, just under 75% of them detected once, and 1.5% to 2% sits in the top ten. The specimen sequenced was PBMCs. This chain connects TRBV2 to TRBJ1-2; D may be TRBD1 (6 bases). The clonotype was recovered from a woman in her late teens or twenties in good health and CMV-seronegative. CDR3 DNA sequence: TGTGCCAGCAGTGAGTACAGGGATAACTATGGCTACACCTTC. The encoded protein is CASSEYRDNYGYTF.